These T cell receptor beta chains were read from a single sample in a study of beta chain features in type 1 diabetes. Sequenced by immunoSEQ multiplex PCR; TCRdb stores in-frame clones only, minus some. The repertoire holds roughly 230,000 clones, with over 9.5% as singletons. Sequenced input: naive CD4+ T cells from blood. The source of these receptors is a woman aged 18-29 years in good health. CDR3s include the opening cysteine and the closing phenylalanine or tryptophan. Fields, in order: clone size, V gene, D gene, J gene, CDR3 protein, CDR3 DNA. The D gene is left open where the match is weak. A row's size may be missing; if present it is once, few, many or a size class.

NA	TRBV9	TRBD1	TRBJ1-1	CASSVGTGMNTEAFF	TGTGCCAGCAGCGTAGGGACAGGGATGAACACTGAAGCTTTCTTT
NA	TRBV5-6	NA	TRBJ2-7	CASSLGNRGYEQYF	TGTGCCAGCAGCTTGGGAAACCGGGGCTACGAGCAGTACTTC
NA	TRBV6-5	NA	TRBJ2-4	CASSGGAKNIQYF	TGTGCCAGCAGCGGGGGTGCCAAAAACATTCAGTACTTC
NA	TRBV5-1	NA	TRBJ2-7	CASSVKGYEQYF	TGCGCCAGCAGCGTTAAGGGGTACGAGCAGTACTTC
few	TRBV30	NA	TRBJ1-6	CAWSFESNNSPLHF	TGTGCCTGGAGTTTTGAGAGCAATAATTCACCCCTCCACTTT
few	TRBV19	TRBD1	TRBJ1-2	CASRRQGRNSVYTF	TGTGCCAGTAGACGACAGGGGCGGAATTCGGTCTACACCTTC
NA	TRBV29-1	TRBD1	TRBJ1-1	CSVGWDRGNTEAFF	TGCAGCGTGGGGTGGGACAGGGGGAACACTGAAGCTTTCTTT
few	TRBV5-4	NA	TRBJ2-3	CASSLTGTQDTQYF	TGTGCCAGCAGCCTAACAGGGACCCAGGATACGCAGTATTTT
few	TRBV5-4	TRBD2	TRBJ2-1	CASSPTSGRFSEQFF	TGTGCCAGCAGCCCTACTAGCGGGCGGTTCTCTGAGCAGTTCTTC
NA	TRBV20-1	NA	TRBJ1-1	CSARVVEEAFF	TGCAGTGCTAGAGTTGTAGAAGAAGCTTTCTTT
few	TRBV5-1	NA	TRBJ2-1	CASWSVGNEQFF	TGCGCCAGCTGGAGTGTTGGTAATGAGCAGTTCTTC
few	TRBV18	NA	TRBJ1-1	CASSLRGTNTEAFF	TGTGCCAGCTCCCTCAGGGGAACGAACACTGAAGCTTTCTTT
NA	TRBV25-1	NA	TRBJ2-3	CASSESIGGLLSDTQYF	TGTGCCAGCAGTGAATCCATCGGAGGACTCCTTTCAGATACGCAGTATTTT
NA	TRBV6-4	NA	TRBJ2-1	CASSDWGGRSYNEQFF	TGTGCCAGCAGTGACTGGGGAGGTCGCTCGTACAATGAGCAGTTCTTC
few	TRBV12-5	NA	TRBJ2-2	CASGGEGSNTGELFF	TGTGCTAGTGGGGGAGAAGGGTCGAACACCGGGGAGCTGTTTTTT
NA	TRBV5-1	NA	TRBJ1-6	CASSLDATGEPLHF	TGCGCCAGCAGCTTGGATGCCACCGGGGAGCCCCTCCACTTT
NA	TRBV9	TRBD2	TRBJ2-1	CASSSEPTSGFGNEQFF	TGTGCCAGCAGCTCCGAGCCCACTAGCGGGTTTGGCAATGAGCAGTTCTTC
NA	TRBV5-1	NA	TRBJ2-3	CASSLFSSTDTQYF	TGCGCCAGCAGCTTGTTCTCCAGCACAGATACGCAGTATTTT
few	TRBV6-5	TRBD1	TRBJ2-7	CASSPDREGEQYF	TGTGCCAGCAGCCCCGACAGGGAAGGCGAGCAGTACTTC
NA	TRBV6-1	NA	TRBJ2-2	CASRLSGTGELFF	TGTGCCAGCAGGCTCAGCGGCACCGGGGAGCTGTTTTTT
NA	TRBV5-6	TRBD1	TRBJ1-4	CASSFSWTGNEKLFF	TGTGCCAGCAGCTTTTCTTGGACAGGGAACGAAAAACTGTTTTTT
NA	TRBV11-2	TRBD1	TRBJ1-2	CASSSYPTGNYGYTF	TGTGCCAGCAGCTCCTATCCGACAGGGAACTATGGCTACACCTTC
few	TRBV19	NA	TRBJ1-5	CASGRGPQHF	TGTGCCAGTGGAAGAGGGCCCCAGCATTTT
few	TRBV5-1	NA	TRBJ1-1	CASSQGIDTEAFF	TGCGCCAGCAGCCAGGGGATTGACACTGAAGCTTTCTTT
many	TRBV30	NA	TRBJ1-2	CAWGQAGYGYTF	TGTGCCTGGGGGCAGGCTGGCTATGGCTACACCTTC
many	TRBV29-1	NA	TRBJ2-7	CSALGPVLYEQYF	TGCAGCGCTCTGGGCCCAGTATTGTACGAGCAGTACTTC
few	TRBV5-6	TRBD2	TRBJ2-7	CASTEVSGGDYEQYF	TGTGCCAGCACCGAAGTAAGCGGGGGAGACTACGAGCAGTACTTC
NA	TRBV29-1	NA	TRBJ1-1	CSVEGGVSAFF	TGCAGCGTTGAAGGGGGGGTCTCAGCTTTCTTT
many	TRBV30	NA	TRBJ2-6	CAWSRPDSSGANVLTF	TGTGCCTGGAGTCGACCCGACAGCTCTGGGGCCAACGTCCTGACTTTC
NA	TRBV28	TRBD1	TRBJ2-7	CASSPRDRREQYF	TGTGCCAGCAGCCCTAGGGACAGGCGCGAGCAGTACTTC
NA	TRBV30	TRBD1	TRBJ1-2	CAWRDRGVDGYTF	TGTGCCTGGAGGGACAGGGGAGTTGACGGCTACACCTTC
few	TRBV6-1	TRBD2	TRBJ2-3	CASSPNAGGADTQYF	TGTGCCAGCAGCCCCAATGCGGGAGGTGCAGATACGCAGTATTTT
few	TRBV5-1	NA	TRBJ2-1	CASSPSRLYNEQFF	TGCGCCAGCAGCCCATCTCGACTCTACAATGAGCAGTTCTTC
few	TRBV9	TRBD1	TRBJ1-1	CASSDLQGGEAFF	TGTGCCAGCAGCGATTTACAGGGGGGTGAAGCTTTCTTT
many	TRBV29-1	NA	TRBJ2-7	CSVDSGGGEQYF	TGCAGCGTCGACTCCGGAGGTGGCGAGCAGTACTTC
NA	TRBV6-5	NA	TRBJ1-1	CASRVTGNTEAFF	TGTGCCAGCAGGGTGACAGGGAACACTGAAGCTTTCTTT